This entry lists 18 T cell receptor beta chains sequenced from one sample in a study of T cells in Graves' hyperthyroidism and ophthalmopathy. Using RNA transcripts as the source, TCR beta CDR3 regions were amplified. The HTBI primer set served for first-round RT-PCR of the TCR CDR3. In TCRdb, the multiplex PCR reads were re-called with MiXCR into one record per CDR3 protein. The table records more than 300,000 distinct CDR3 sequences, about a sixth of them present only once. Sequencing used blood. These TCRs come from a woman aged 30 to 39 with Graves' hyperthyroidism that later progressed to Graves' ophthalmopathy.

This chain joins TRBV12-3 or TRBV12-4 and TRBJ2-1, with TRBD2 matching over 11 bases. The ends lost 5 bases at V and 6 bases at J; junction bases unmatched: 6. The CDR3 runs to 15 residues. The CDR3 is CASSGASGRRNEQFF. CDR3 DNA: TGTGCCAGCAGTGGGGCTAGCGGGAGGCGCAATGAGCAGTTCTTC.

V gene TRBV11-2 combines with J gene TRBJ1-1; D not certain. CDR3 length: 12 residues. The V end was cut by 5 bases, the J end by 6 bases, with 10 bases between. Per the germline V gene, CDR1 is SGHAT and CDR2 is FQNNGV. The CDR3 loop is CASSPESSEAFF. In DNA form, the CDR3 reads TGTGCCAGCAGCCCCGAGAGCTCTGAAGCTTTCTTT. The variable domain in full, completed from reference TRBV11-2 and TRBJ1-1, reads EAGVAQSPRYKIIEKRQSVAFWCNPISGHATLYWYQQILGQGPKLLIQFQNNGVVDDSQLPKDRFSAERLKGVDSTLKIQPAKLEDSAVYLCASSPESSEAFFGQGTRLTVV.

This clonotype was picked up many times. The chain uses TRBV28 and TRBJ1-2; D possibly corresponds to TRBD1 (6 bases). The V gene lost 2 bases and the J gene lost 3 bases, with 16 bases spanning the gap. CDR1 MDHEN and CDR2 SYDVKM come from the germline V gene. The CDR3 sequence is 16 residues long. CDR3: CASSLSMVDSYYGYTF. The CDR3 coding sequence is TGTGCCAGCAGTTTAAGTATGGTGGACAGTTACTATGGCTACACCTTC.

This clonotype showed up many times. The chain couples TRBV18 to TRBJ2-4, with D tentatively TRBD1 (6 bases). The CDR3 runs 16 residues. CDR1 is KGHSH, CDR2 LQKENI, per germline. Trimming took 3 bases from V and 6 from J, leaving 18 bases between them. The CDR3 DNA reads as TGTGCCAGCTCACCGGGACAATCGATGGTGGGAAACATTCAGTACTTC. Amino acids: CASSPGQSMVGNIQYF.

This chain connects TRBV20-1 to TRBJ2-5, with TRBD2 matching over 12 bases. The J segment lost 5 bases and the V segment lost 6 bases, leaving 7 bases of the junction unmatched. Germline values: CDR1 DFQATT, CDR2 SNEGSKA (reference sequence). This CDR3 is built from 14 residues. CDR3 protein: CSADLAGGLETQYF. CDR3 in DNA: TGCAGTGCGGATCTAGCGGGGGGGCTGGAGACCCAGTACTTC.

This clonotype was counted only a few times. The genes are TRBV18 and TRBJ2-6; D is ambiguous. CDR1 KGHSH and CDR2 LQKENI come from the germline V gene. The V gene lost 1 base and the J gene lost 0 bases, with 10 bases spanning the gap. There are 17 residues in the CDR3. As DNA, the CDR3 is TGTGCCAGCTCACCACAGGTTAGGATCTCTGGGGCCAACGTCCTGACTTTC. Protein product: CASSPQVRISGANVLTF.

V and J are TRBV2 and TRBJ1-6; possible D gene TRBD1, 5 bases. This CDR3 region has 15 residues. Germline values: CDR1 SNHLY, CDR2 FYNNEI. V was clipped by 2 bases and J by 8 bases, with 13 bases between them. Here the CDR3 DNA reads TGTGCCAGCAGTGAACGATCGCAGGGAGATTCACCCCTCCACTTT. Its protein product is CASSERSQGDSPLHF.

This clonotype was counted many times. The J gene is TRBJ2-2, the V gene TRBV12-3 or TRBV12-4; possibly TRBD1 for D (6 bases). This CDR3 comprises 12 residues. V gave up 5 bases and J gave up 11 bases, with 12 bases separating them. The CDR3 region is CASSQDRRELFF. DNA for the CDR3: TGTGCCAGCAGTCAGGACAGACGCGAGCTGTTTTTT.

This clonotype was counted only a few times. The chain employs TRBV15 and TRBJ1-3; 8 positions match TRBD1. The CDR3 consists of 16 residues. The junction had 3 bases not matched to a gene; V was cut back by 2 bases and J by 0 bases. CDR1 and CDR2 from the germline V gene are LNHNV and YYDKDF (reference sequence). The CDR3 protein is CATSRRQGSSGNTIYF. In DNA form, the CDR3 reads TGTGCCACCAGCAGACGACAGGGGAGCTCTGGAAACACCATATATTTT.

The gene calls are TRBV11-1 and TRBJ2-1; 10 nucleotides align to TRBD1. Germline loops: CDR1 SGHAT, CDR2 FQDESV (reference sequence). V shed 5 bases and J 0 bases; nucleotides not matched to a gene: 13. This CDR3 is built from 19 residues. The DNA of the CDR3 is TGTGCCAGCAGCCAGGGGGCGGGACAGGGGAAGAGCTCCTACAATGAGCAGTTCTTC. It yields the protein CASSQGAGQGKSSYNEQFF.

This clonotype was seen at least ten times. The chain couples TRBV29-1 to TRBJ1-1, with D maybe TRBD1 (6 bases). With 7 bases removed from V and 2 bases from J, the gap between germline ends came to 11 bases. Germline lookup yields CDR1 SQVTM and CDR2 ANQGSEA. The CDR3 covers 12 residues. CDR3 amino acids: CSAGQFNTEAFF. CDR3 nucleotide sequence: TGCAGCGCTGGACAGTTTAACACTGAAGCTTTCTTT.

This clonotype showed up many times. V gene TRBV6-1 combines with J gene TRBJ2-1; D is perhaps TRBD1 (6 bases). The V end lost 8 bases, the J end lost 5 bases, and 13 bases lay between the germline ends. This CDR3 has 13 amino acids. Germline loops: CDR1 MNHNS, CDR2 SASEGT. In DNA form, the CDR3 reads TGTGCCAGCGGTGCAGGGGCTAACAATGAGCAGTTCTTC. It encodes CASGAGANNEQFF.

The sample holds many counts of this clonotype. The chain uses TRBV24-1 and TRBJ2-1; D not certain. The germline CDR1 and CDR2 sequences are KGHDR and SFDVKD. The CDR3 covers 13 residues. The V end lost 2 bases, the J end lost 8 bases, and 9 bases lay between the germline ends. CDR3 sequence: CATSDSSIDEQFF. The CDR3 nucleotides read TGTGCCACCAGTGATTCTAGTATCGATGAGCAGTTCTTC.

This clonotype was counted ten times or more. The chain links TRBV7-9 to TRBJ2-7; D not resolved. V lost 5 bases to trimming and J lost 2 bases, with 16 bases between them. There are 15 residues in the CDR3. CDR1 and CDR2 from the germline V gene are SEHNR and FQNEAQ (reference sequence). In DNA, the CDR3 is TGTGCCAGCAGCGCTTCCCTGCGGCAACCCTACGAGCAGTACTTC. Residues: CASSASLRQPYEQYF.

This clonotype has a count of ten or more. The chain links TRBV12-3 or TRBV12-4 to TRBJ1-1; 7 nucleotides agree with TRBD1. This CDR3 spans 14 amino acids. Germline trimming cut 6 bases from V and 5 bases from J; bases unmatched to any gene: 9. The DNA for the CDR3 is TGTGCCAGCAGGAGTAGACAGGGAGGGACTGAAGCTTTCTTT. The encoded protein is CASRSRQGGTEAFF.

In this sample, this clonotype turned up a few times. The chain carries TRBV19 and TRBJ2-7, with 10 bases that match TRBD2. Germline assignment: CDR1 LNHDA and CDR2 SQIVND (reference sequence). The CDR3 covers 15 residues. Trimming took 3 bases from V and 4 from J; bases not matched to a gene: 6. CDR3 loop: CASSISPSGSYEQYF. The CDR3 bases are TGTGCCAGTAGTATTTCTCCTAGCGGGAGTTACGAGCAGTACTTC.

Many counts were recorded for this clonotype. V is TRBV28 and J is TRBJ1-5; TRBD1 might be the D (6 bases). The CDR3 has 17 amino acids. Trimming removed 1 base at V and 1 base at J, with 14 bases between. Per the germline V gene, CDR1 is MDHEN and CDR2 is SYDVKM. This CDR3 reads CASSLLLLGQSNQPQHF. In nucleotides, the CDR3 is TGTGCCAGCAGTTTATTGTTATTGGGACAAAGCAATCAGCCCCAGCATTTT.

The V and J genes are TRBV25-1 and TRBJ2-7; perhaps TRBD2 as D (6 bases). Trimming removed 1 base at V and 6 bases at J, with 10 bases between. The CDR3 extends over 13 amino acids. Germline CDR1 and CDR2: MGHDK and SYGVNS. The CDR3 loop is CASSEWGRSEQYF. The CDR3 DNA reads TGTGCCAGCAGTGAATGGGGGAGGAGCGAGCAGTACTTC.